The present TCR beta chain was sequenced within a study of blood T cell repertoires in COVID-19. Study-wide context: Donors in the United States, Italy and Spain gave samples during acute or convalescent COVID-19. PBMCs, B-cell-depleted T cells, or T cells provided the cDNA or gDNA that made up the material.

In the original workflow: Scientists estimated how many nucleated cells there were by amplifying reference gene primers. Assay used: immunoSEQ multiplex PCR; TCRdb lists only in-frame clones, some missing. The V and J calls and clone size come from that table; D and trimming were worked out from the DNA. The sample consists of 250,000 to 300,000 clones, roughly nine tenths of them appearing once. V lost 7 bases to trimming and J lost 3 bases, with 13 bases between them. The CDR3 contains 13 residues. Germline assignment: CDR1 SNHLY and CDR2 FYNNEI. The sample was PBMCs or T cells enriched from blood (not recorded which). This TCR came from a human donor in a cohort exposed to, infected with or recovered from COVID-19 (not recorded which). The donor label of this sample is uncertain. The V and J genes are TRBV2 and TRBJ2-7, with a weak D call TRBD2 (6 bases). The CDR3 region has the DNA TGTGCCAGCACGCGGGACGGAGACTACGAGCAGTACTTC. It yields the protein CASTRDGDYEQYF.